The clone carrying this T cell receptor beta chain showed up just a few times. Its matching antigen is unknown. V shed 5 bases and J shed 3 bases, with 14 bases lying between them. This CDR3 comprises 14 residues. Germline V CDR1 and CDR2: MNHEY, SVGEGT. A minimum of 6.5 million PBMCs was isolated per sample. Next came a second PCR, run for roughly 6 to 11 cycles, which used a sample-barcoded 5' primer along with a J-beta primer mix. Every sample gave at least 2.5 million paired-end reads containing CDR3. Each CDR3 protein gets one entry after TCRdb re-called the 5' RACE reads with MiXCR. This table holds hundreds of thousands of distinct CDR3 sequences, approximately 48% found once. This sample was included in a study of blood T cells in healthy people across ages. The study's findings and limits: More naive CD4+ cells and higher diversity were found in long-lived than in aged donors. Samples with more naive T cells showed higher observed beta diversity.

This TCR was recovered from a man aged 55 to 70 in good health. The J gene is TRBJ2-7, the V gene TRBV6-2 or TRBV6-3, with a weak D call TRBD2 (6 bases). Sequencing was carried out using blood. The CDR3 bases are TGTGCCAGCAGTACCTATTCCGGGGGCTACGAGCAGTACTTC. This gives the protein CASSTYSGGYEQYF.